Below are 31 T cell receptor beta chains sequenced from a single sample in a study of T-cell reconstitution after alpha-beta-depleted transplantation in children. Preparing the TCRbeta library involved the use of unique molecular identifiers. TCRdb analysed the PCR reads with MiXCR anew, one entry per CDR3 protein. This sample carries hundreds of thousands of distinct CDR3 sequences, about a sixth of them seen once, and the ten largest clones take approximately 38%. This specimen was PBMCs, mostly from graft donor cells, taken 360 days after TCRalphabeta/CD19-depleted stem cell transplant. Source of these receptors: a male patient between 2 and 10 years old who had a stem cell transplant for acute lymphoblastic leukemia, so the T cells may come from the graft donor.

This clonotype was seen many times. The V gene is TRBV7-8, the J gene TRBJ2-7; the D gene could be TRBD1 or TRBD2 (6 bases each). V lost 5 bases, J lost 2 bases, and 16 bases lay in between. The CDR3 runs to 15 residues. CDR1 and CDR2 from the germline V gene are SGHVS and FQNEAQ. The CDR3 reads CASSQRGGIAYEQYF. The CDR3 coding sequence is TGTGCCAGCAGCCAACGAGGGGGGATCGCCTACGAGCAGTACTTC.

CDR3 in amino acids: CAISSTVTTRKVYNEQFF. The CDR3 DNA reads as TGTGCCATCAGTTCGACAGTGACGACTAGGAAGGTCTACAATGAGCAGTTCTTC. The chain joins TRBV3-1 to TRBJ2-1; D may be TRBD2 (6 bases). CDR3 length: 18 residues. CDR1 is LGHDT, CDR2 YNNKEL, per germline (reference sequence). The germline V and J ends were trimmed by 10 bases and 3 bases, with 28 bases remaining between them.

The genes are TRBV11-3 and TRBJ2-1, with TRBD2 matching 7 bases. Germline CDR1 and CDR2: SGHNT and YENEEA. V was pared by 2 bases and J by 3 bases, with 4 bases of the junction left unmatched. The CDR3 is 15 amino acids. In nucleotides, the CDR3 is TGTGCCAGCAGCTTAAAGCGGGGCCACTACAATGAGCAGTTCTTC. This gives the protein CASSLKRGHYNEQFF. The whole variable domain, remainder taken from reference TRBV11-3 and TRBJ2-1, is EAGVVQSPRYKIIEKKQPVAFWCNPISGHNTLYWYLQNLGQGPELLIRYENEEAVDDSQLPKDRFSAERLKGVDSTLKIQPAELGDSAVYLCASSLKRGHYNEQFFGPGTRLTVL.

This clonotype came up a few times. The chain has TRBV4-3 and TRBJ1-5; D is ambiguous. V was trimmed by 0 bases and J by 11 bases, leaving 14 bases between them. CDR3 length: 14 amino acids. Germline V gene sequence: CDR1 LGHNA, CDR2 YSLEER. CDR3 loop: CASSQDSEGSAQHF. The CDR3 DNA reads TGCGCCAGCAGCCAAGATTCGGAGGGAAGCGCCCAGCATTTT.

This clonotype was recorded a few times. This chain joins TRBV6-4 and TRBJ2-3; D is unclear. Per the germline V gene, CDR1 is MRHNA and CDR2 is SNTAGT. The CDR3 sequence is 13 residues long. Trimming left V 3 bases short and J 4 bases short, with 8 bases between. CDR3 coding DNA: TGTGCCAGCAGTGAGGTTTGTCCAGATACGCAGTATTTT. Encoded protein: CASSEVCPDTQYF.

This clonotype was observed many times. The rearrangement uses TRBV4-3 and TRBJ2-1; D is unclear. This CDR3 region has 15 residues. Between the trimmed V and J ends, which lost 3 bases and 7 bases, there was a span of 16 bases. The V gene's germline CDR1 is LGHNA and CDR2 YSLEER. The CDR3 DNA reads TGCGCCAGCAGCCAGGTCTTTCGGGCCGGTAATGAGCAGTTCTTC. Amino acid sequence: CASSQVFRAGNEQFF.

This clonotype was found a few times. The rearrangement joins TRBV12-3 or TRBV12-4 to TRBJ2-7, with 10 positions matching TRBD1. The CDR3 consists of 14 residues. Germline trimming cut 5 bases from V and 6 bases from J; bases unmatched to any gene: 7. The CDR3: CASSLRDRGGEQYF. DNA for the CDR3: TGTGCCAGCAGTCTCCGGGACAGGGGTGGCGAGCAGTACTTC.

The gene calls are TRBV9 and TRBJ2-5, with a possible D match to TRBD2 (6 bases). Germline V CDR1 and CDR2: SGDLS, YYNGEE. CDR3 size: 15 residues. V lost 0 bases to trimming and J lost 5 bases, with 14 bases between them. CDR3 DNA sequence: TGTGCCAGCAGCGTAGATTCTGGTCTAGCGGAGACCCAGTACTTC. Protein: CASSVDSGLAETQYF.

The chain recombines TRBV28 with TRBJ2-7; 7 nucleotides agree with TRBD1. J lost 0 bases, V lost 6 bases, and 8 bases had no gene match. The CDR3 is 15 amino acids. Per the germline V gene, CDR1 is MDHEN and CDR2 is SYDVKM. The CDR3, as DNA: TGTGCCAGCAGACGGGGACAGTCGAGCTCCTACGAGCAGTACTTC. Translated, it gives CASRRGQSSSYEQYF.

There are a few counts of this clonotype. This chain links TRBV4-2 with TRBJ2-7; 9 nucleotides agree with TRBD2. The germline gives CDR1 LGHNA, CDR2 YNFKEQ. The CDR3 loop spans 15 amino acids. Trimming at V came to 4 bases and at J to 2 bases, leaving 6 bases not matched to a gene. CDR3 nucleotide sequence: TGTGCCAGCAGCCGCCATAGCGGGAGTGCCTACGAGCAGTACTTC. This codes for CASSRHSGSAYEQYF.

This clonotype has at least ten counts. The chain is built from TRBV4-3 and TRBJ2-1; D tentatively fits TRBD1 or TRBD2 (6 bases each). The germline CDR1 and CDR2 sequences are LGHNA and YSLEER. The V gene lost 3 bases and the J gene lost 5 bases, with 17 bases spanning the gap. This CDR3 contains 16 residues. For the CDR3, the DNA is TGCGCCAGCAGCCAGATACCGGGGGCGCTGAACAATGAGCAGTTCTTC. Its translation: CASSQIPGALNNEQFF.

This clonotype was counted ten times or more. J is TRBJ1-5 and V is TRBV12-3 or TRBV12-4; D may be TRBD1 (5 bases). The V and J ends lost 5 bases and 2 bases respectively, with 10 bases between them. This CDR3 region has 14 residues. CDR3 DNA: TGTGCCAGCAGTCCCTGGGGGGGCAATCAGCCCCAGCATTTT. Translated: CASSPWGGNQPQHF.

This chain links TRBV4-3 with TRBJ2-1; D is perhaps TRBD2 (5 bases). Germline CDR1 and CDR2: LGHNA and YSLEER. V gave up 1 base and J gave up 6 bases, with 28 bases separating them. The CDR3 extends over 20 amino acids. This CDR3 reads CASSQAPIRGWHSGGNEQFF. CDR3 bases: TGCGCCAGCAGCCAAGCTCCGATCCGAGGATGGCACAGCGGAGGCAATGAGCAGTTCTTC.

This sequence joins TRBV6-2 or TRBV6-3 and TRBJ2-7; D is possibly TRBD1 (6 bases). The CDR3 has 14 amino acids. The ends were cut back, 6 bases at V and 2 bases at J, with 14 bases in the middle. CDR1 MNHEY and CDR2 SVGEGT come from the germline V gene. The chain's CDR3 is CASSLRDTTYEQYF. The CDR3 DNA reads TGTGCCAGCAGCCTCCGGGACACAACCTACGAGCAGTACTTC.

This clonotype was recorded at least ten times. This chain connects TRBV29-1 to TRBJ2-7, with a tentative D call TRBD1 (5 bases). Germline V CDR1 and CDR2: SQVTM, ANQGSEA. CDR3 size: 10 residues. V was shortened by 3 bases and J by 12 bases, with 12 bases between the two germline ends. In DNA, the CDR3 is TGCAGCGTTGAGGGGCAAAACCGGTACTTC. Encoded protein: CSVEGQNRYF.

V is TRBV2 and J is TRBJ2-6, with D perhaps TRBD1 (6 bases). Deletions cut 6 bases from V and 1 base from J, with 10 bases between. Germline V gene sequence: CDR1 SNHLY, CDR2 FYNNEI. The CDR3 runs 15 residues. The CDR3 sequence is CASRADRSGANVLTF. CDR3 DNA sequence: TGTGCCAGCAGAGCTGACAGGTCTGGGGCCAACGTCCTGACTTTC.

In its sample, this clonotype was seen a few times. This chain uses TRBV4-3 with TRBJ2-7, with D hard to call. The ends were cut back, 1 base at V and 0 bases at J, with 16 bases in the middle. From germline, CDR1 is LGHNA and CDR2 YSLEER. CDR3 length: 17 amino acids. CDR3 protein: CASSQGHRMVSSYEQYF. CDR3 DNA sequence: TGCGCCAGCAGCCAAGGGCATCGCATGGTCAGCTCCTACGAGCAGTACTTC.

This clonotype showed up just a few times. The chain has TRBV12-3 or TRBV12-4 and TRBJ2-1, with TRBD2 as a possible D gene (5 bases). The CDR3 is made up of 14 amino acids. V was clipped by 6 bases and J by 3 bases, with 12 bases between them. CDR3 nucleotides: TGTGCCAGCAGCCAGTGGACTGGCTACAATGAGCAGTTCTTC. Translating it yields CASSQWTGYNEQFF.

The rearrangement joins TRBV7-8 to TRBJ1-5; D is undetermined. Trimming removed 1 base at V and 4 bases at J, with 11 bases between. The CDR3 length is 15 residues. Germline V gives CDR1 SGHVS, CDR2 FQNEAQ. The CDR3 sequence: CASSLDYSPNQPQHF. DNA for the CDR3: TGTGCCAGCAGCTTAGATTACAGCCCGAATCAGCCCCAGCATTTT.

Only a few counts were recorded for this clonotype. The chain employs TRBV5-6 and TRBJ1-5, with D tentatively TRBD1 (5 bases). Trimming shortened V by 0 bases and J by 0 bases, and 10 bases separated the two germline ends. Germline-derived CDR1 and CDR2 are SGHDT and YYEEEE. CDR3 size: 16 residues. The CDR3 coding sequence is TGTGCCAGCAGCTTGGGCGGGGACTATAGCAATCAGCCCCAGCATTTT. The encoded protein is CASSLGGDYSNQPQHF.

The chain combines TRBV9 with TRBJ2-1, with D perhaps assigned TRBD1 or TRBD2 (5 bases each). CDR3 length: 14 amino acids. With 3 bases removed from V and 2 bases from J, the gap between germline ends came to 9 bases. Germline assignment: CDR1 SGDLS and CDR2 YYNGEE. CDR3 nucleotide sequence: TGTGCCAGCAGCGAGACGGGACCCTACAATGAGCAGTTCTTC. It specifies CASSETGPYNEQFF.

This chain joins TRBV27 and TRBJ2-3, with D perhaps matching TRBD2 (5 bases). Per the germline V gene, CDR1 is MNHEY and CDR2 is SMNVEV (reference sequence). There are 13 residues in the CDR3. The V end was cut by 7 bases, the J end by 3 bases, with 11 bases between. Written as DNA, the CDR3 is TGTGCCAGCACCTTCCGGAGGACAGATACGCAGTATTTT. Protein product: CASTFRRTDTQYF.

The chain has TRBV12-3 or TRBV12-4 and TRBJ1-2; D is possibly TRBD1 (6 bases). CDR3 length equals 13 residues. The V end lost 2 bases, the J end lost 7 bases, and 11 bases lay between the germline ends. This chain's CDR3 is CASSLLQGRGYTF. The CDR3 DNA follows: TGTGCCAGCAGTTTATTACAGGGTCGTGGCTACACCTTC.

This clonotype was detected a few times. This chain uses TRBV4-2 with TRBJ2-3, with 8 bases lining up with TRBD2. The CDR3 has 19 amino acids. J lost 0 bases, V lost 4 bases, and 15 bases had no gene match. Germline CDR1 is LGHNA and CDR2 is YNFKEQ. The CDR3 DNA sequence: TGTGCCAGCAGCCCTTCCGAGACTAGCGTCCTCGTGAGCACAGATACGCAGTATTTT. This translates into CASSPSETSVLVSTDTQYF.

This clonotype was recorded many times. Here the CDR3 DNA reads TGTGCCAGCAGCCCGGGGGGCCAGCCCCAGCATTTT. Encoded protein: CASSPGGQPQHF. This sequence joins TRBV28 and TRBJ1-5; the D gene is possibly TRBD1 (6 bases). From germline, CDR1 is MDHEN and CDR2 SYDVKM. Between the trimmed V and J ends, which lost 6 bases and 7 bases, there was a span of 10 bases. The CDR3 length is 12 residues.

J is TRBJ1-5 and V is TRBV5-1; D ambiguous. V lost 4 bases and J lost 3, with 8 bases in between. CDR1 and CDR2 (germline): SGHRS, YFSETQ. CDR3 length: 13 residues. The CDR3 DNA reads as TGCGCCAGCAGCCAGGATCCCAATCAGCCCCAGCATTTT. It codes for CASSQDPNQPQHF.

The chain employs TRBV30 and TRBJ2-2; no clear D gene. V lost 1 base, J lost 4 bases, and 10 bases lay in between. CDR3 length: 14 amino acids. The germline gives CDR1 GTSNPN, CDR2 SVGIG (reference sequence). CDR3 region: CAWSATSSTGELFF. CDR3 bases: TGTGCCTGGAGTGCCACTTCCAGCACCGGGGAGCTGTTTTTT.

The table lists this clonotype with many counts. The chain has TRBV20-1 and TRBJ2-7; the D gene is possibly TRBD2 (5 bases). This CDR3 spans 11 amino acids. Per the germline V gene, CDR1 is DFQATT and CDR2 is SNEGSKA (reference sequence). The CDR3 DNA is TGCAGCAGCGGCTGGCTAAACGAGCAGTACTTC. It yields the protein CSSGWLNEQYF.

V usage is TRBV4-3 and J usage is TRBJ2-7; D not resolved. The V end lost 0 bases, the J end lost 4 bases, and 7 bases lay between the germline ends. The CDR3 contains 13 residues. Germline CDR1 is LGHNA and CDR2 is YSLEER. The CDR3 DNA sequence: TGCGCCAGCAGCCAAGATCAAGGGTACGAGCAGTACTTC. Encoded protein: CASSQDQGYEQYF.

This clonotype was seen only a few times. The chain recombines TRBV11-2 with TRBJ2-3; 10 bases align to TRBD2. The V gene end was trimmed by 4 bases and the J gene end by 2 bases; junction bases not matched to a gene: 12. CDR1 SGHAT and CDR2 FQNNGV come from the germline V gene. CDR3 size: 18 residues. CDR3 nucleotide sequence: TGTGCCAGCAGCTCAGACCCCCAGCGGGAGGGCGTCACAGATACGCAGTATTTT. Protein product: CASSSDPQREGVTDTQYF.

A few counts support this clonotype. J is TRBJ1-1 and V is TRBV10-3; 8 nucleotides match TRBD1. The germline CDR1 and CDR2 sequences are ENHRY and SYGVKD. Trimming cost V 4 bases and J 4 bases; bases outside gene matches: 17. The CDR3 is 18 amino acids. This CDR3 reads CAISGTGYRKGYGTEAFF. The CDR3, as DNA: TGTGCCATCAGTGGGACAGGGTATAGAAAAGGTTATGGCACTGAAGCTTTCTTT.